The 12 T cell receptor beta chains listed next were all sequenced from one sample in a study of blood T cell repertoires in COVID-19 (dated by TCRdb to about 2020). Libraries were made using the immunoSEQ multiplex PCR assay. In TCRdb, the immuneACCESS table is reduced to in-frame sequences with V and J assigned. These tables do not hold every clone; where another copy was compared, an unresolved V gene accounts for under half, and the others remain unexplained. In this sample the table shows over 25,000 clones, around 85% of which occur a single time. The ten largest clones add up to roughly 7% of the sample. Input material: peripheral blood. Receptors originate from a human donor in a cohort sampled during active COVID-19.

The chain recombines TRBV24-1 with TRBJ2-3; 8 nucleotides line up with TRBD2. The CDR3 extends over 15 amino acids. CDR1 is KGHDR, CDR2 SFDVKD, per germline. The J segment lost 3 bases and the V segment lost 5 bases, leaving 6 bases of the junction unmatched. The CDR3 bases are TGTGCCACCAGTGTGGGCGGGAGGCGGACAGATACGCAGTATTTT. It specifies CATSVGGRRTDTQYF.

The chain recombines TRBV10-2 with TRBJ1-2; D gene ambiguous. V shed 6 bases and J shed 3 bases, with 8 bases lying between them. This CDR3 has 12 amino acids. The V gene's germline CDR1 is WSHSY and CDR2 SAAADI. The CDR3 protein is CASSQDYYGYTF. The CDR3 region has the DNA TGCGCCAGCAGCCAGGACTACTATGGCTACACCTTC.

CDR3 protein: CASSLSKELGNTEAFF. The CDR3 DNA sequence: TGCGCCAGCAGCTTGTCGAAGGAGCTAGGGAACACTGAAGCTTTCTTT. The J gene is TRBJ1-1, the V gene TRBV5-1; unclear D gene. Germline CDR1 and CDR2: SGHRS and YFSETQ. Trimming stripped 1 base from V and 1 base from J, with 14 bases between. CDR3 length equals 16 residues.

This chain's CDR3 is CASTKSGSGANVLTF. CDR3 coding DNA: TGTGCCAGTACCAAATCAGGATCCGGGGCCAACGTCCTGACTTTC. The chain carries TRBV19 and TRBJ2-6; D gene unclear. Germline CDR1 reads LNHDA; CDR2 reads SQIVND (reference sequence). The CDR3 contains 15 residues. Trimming cost V 7 bases and J 4 bases, with 14 bases left between them. Complete variable domain (other parts from reference TRBV19 and TRBJ2-6): DGGITQSPKYLFRKEGQNVTLSCEQNLNHDAMYWYRQDPGQGLRLIYYSQIVNDFQKGDIAEGYSVSREKKESFPLTVTSAQKNPTAFYLCASTKSGSGANVLTFGAGSRLTVL.

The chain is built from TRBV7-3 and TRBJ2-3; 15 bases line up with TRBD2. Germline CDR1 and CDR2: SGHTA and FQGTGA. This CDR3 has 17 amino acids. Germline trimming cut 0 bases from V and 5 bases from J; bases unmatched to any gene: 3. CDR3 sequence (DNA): TGTGCCAGCAGCTTAACGCTGGGACTAGCGGGAGGAGATACGCAGTATTTT. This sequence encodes CASSLTLGLAGGDTQYF. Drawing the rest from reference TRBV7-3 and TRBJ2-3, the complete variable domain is GAGVSQTPSNKVTEKGKYVELRCDPISGHTALYWYRQSLGQGPEFLIYFQGTGAADDSGLPNDRFFAVRPEGSVSTLKIQRTERGDSAVYLCASSLTLGLAGGDTQYFGPGTRLTVL.

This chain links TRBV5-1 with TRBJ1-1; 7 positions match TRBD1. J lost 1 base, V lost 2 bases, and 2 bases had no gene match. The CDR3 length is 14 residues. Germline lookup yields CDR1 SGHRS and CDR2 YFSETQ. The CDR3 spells CASSLQGQNTEAFF. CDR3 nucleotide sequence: TGCGCCAGCAGCTTACAGGGGCAGAACACTGAAGCTTTCTTT.

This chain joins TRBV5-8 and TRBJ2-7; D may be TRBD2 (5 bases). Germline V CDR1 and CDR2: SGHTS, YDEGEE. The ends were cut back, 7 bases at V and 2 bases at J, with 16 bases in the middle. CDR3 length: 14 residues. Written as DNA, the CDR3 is TGTGCCAGCCTCGACCCGCTAGCAACCTACGAGCAGTACTTC. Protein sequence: CASLDPLATYEQYF. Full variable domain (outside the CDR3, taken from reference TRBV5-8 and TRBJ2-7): EAGVTQSPTHLIKTRGQQATLRCSPISGHTSVYWYQQALGLGLQFLLWYDEGEERNRGNFPPRFSGRQFPNYSSELNVNALELEDSALYLCASLDPLATYEQYFGPGTRLTVT.

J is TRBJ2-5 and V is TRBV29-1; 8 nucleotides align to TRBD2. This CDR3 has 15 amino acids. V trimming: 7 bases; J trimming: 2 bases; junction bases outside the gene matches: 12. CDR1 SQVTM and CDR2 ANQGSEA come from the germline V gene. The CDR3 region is CSGQATSVEQETQYF. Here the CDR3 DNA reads TGCAGCGGACAAGCGACTAGCGTAGAACAAGAGACCCAGTACTTC. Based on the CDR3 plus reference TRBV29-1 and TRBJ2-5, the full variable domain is SAVISQKPSRDICQRGTSLTIQCQVDSQVTMMFWYRQQPGQSLTLIATANQGSEATYESGFVIDKFPISRPNLTFSTLTVSNMSPEDSSIYLCSGQATSVEQETQYFGPGTRLLVL.

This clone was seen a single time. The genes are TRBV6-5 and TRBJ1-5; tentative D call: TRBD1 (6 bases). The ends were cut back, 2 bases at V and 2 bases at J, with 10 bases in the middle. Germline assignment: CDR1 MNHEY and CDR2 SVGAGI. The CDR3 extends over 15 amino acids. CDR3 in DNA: TGTGCCAGCAGTTACCGCAGGGGTGGCAATCAGCCCCAGCATTTT. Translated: CASSYRRGGNQPQHF.

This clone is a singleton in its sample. The CDR3 region is CASSSQRDQPQHF. The CDR3 nucleotides are TGTGCCAGTAGTTCCCAGAGGGATCAGCCCCAGCATTTT. V usage is TRBV19 and J usage is TRBJ1-5; D remains ambiguous. This CDR3 region has 13 residues. The germline V and J ends were trimmed by 5 bases and 5 bases, with 10 bases remaining between them. Germline V gives CDR1 LNHDA, CDR2 SQIVND (reference sequence).

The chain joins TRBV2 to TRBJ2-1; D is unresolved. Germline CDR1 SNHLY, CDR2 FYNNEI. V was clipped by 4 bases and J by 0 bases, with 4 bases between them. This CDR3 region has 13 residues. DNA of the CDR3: TGTGCCAGCAGTGCGGGCTCCTACAATGAGCAGTTCTTC. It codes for CASSAGSYNEQFF.

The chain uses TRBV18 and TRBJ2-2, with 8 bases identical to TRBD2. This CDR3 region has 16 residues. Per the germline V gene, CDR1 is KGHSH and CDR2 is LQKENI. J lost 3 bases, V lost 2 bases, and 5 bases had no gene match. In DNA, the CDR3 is TGTGCCAGCTCACCATCTAGCGGGTATGACACCGGGGAGCTGTTTTTT. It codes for CASSPSSGYDTGELFF.